These 14 T cell receptor beta chains originate from one sample sequenced in a study of PD-1 blockade in classical Hodgkin lymphoma. Here immunoSEQ multiplex PCR was the method, and the copy in TCRdb shows in-frame clones only, minus some. Counted here are about 60,000 clones, roughly 92% occurring once; the ten biggest clones make up about 8%. The time point: cycle 4 day 1 (C4D1), after more than 5 weeks of nivolumab. Relapse after autologous stem cell transplantation occurred in every patient, and brentuximab vedotin exposure varied. This sample comprised peripheral blood mononuclear cells (PBMCs), obtained before the fourth cycle of nivolumab. The origin of the receptors is a human donor with classical Hodgkin lymphoma.

This chain connects TRBV10-2 to TRBJ2-7; D gene ambiguous. The CDR3 has 14 amino acids. CDR1 is WSHSY, CDR2 SAAADI, per germline. Trimming stripped 0 bases from V and 2 bases from J, with 8 bases between. The DNA of the CDR3 is TGCGCCAGCAGTGAGTCGCCGCTGACCTACGAGCAGTACTTC. Amino acids: CASSESPLTYEQYF.

The rearrangement links TRBV5-4 to TRBJ2-1; D assignment may be TRBD1 or TRBD2 (5 bases each). V lost 4 bases and J 5 bases, leaving 13 bases between the germline ends. Germline V lookup: CDR1 SGHNT, CDR2 YYREEE (reference sequence). The CDR3 is 14 amino acids. The CDR3 coding sequence is TGTGCCAGCAGCCCCACCGGGGCCCACAATGAGCAGTTCTTC. This sequence encodes CASSPTGAHNEQFF.

This chain connects TRBV27 to TRBJ2-7; D is tentatively TRBD1 or TRBD2 (5 bases each). V was pared by 8 bases and J by 7 bases, with 24 bases between. The germline gives CDR1 MNHEY, CDR2 SMNVEV (reference sequence). The CDR3 is 15 amino acids. CDR3 coding DNA: TGTGCCAGCGGTAGACCAACAGGTAATTCGGGGGAGCAGTACTTC. Protein: CASGRPTGNSGEQYF.

The rearrangement links TRBV7-6 to TRBJ2-7, with 13 bases identical to TRBD2. Trimming cost V 5 bases and J 3 bases; bases outside gene matches: 4. There are 15 residues in the CDR3. Germline V CDR1 and CDR2: SGHVS, FNYEAQ. The CDR3 is CASSQGLAGVYEQYF. The CDR3 DNA sequence: TGTGCCAGCAGCCAAGGACTAGCGGGAGTCTACGAGCAGTACTTC.

V usage is TRBV5-1 and J usage is TRBJ2-1; 9 bases agree with TRBD2. The CDR3 sequence is 15 residues long. Unmatched junction bases numbered 8, after V lost 7 bases and J lost 3 bases. Germline V gene sequence: CDR1 SGHRS, CDR2 YFSETQ. The CDR3 coding sequence is TGCGCCAGCGGGGCTAGCGGGACGATCTACAATGAGCAGTTCTTC. It encodes CASGASGTIYNEQFF.

This clone was recorded only once. V and J are TRBV6-6 and TRBJ1-3; the D gene is possibly TRBD1 (6 bases). The germline V and J ends were trimmed by 6 bases and 4 bases, with 10 bases remaining between them. CDR1 and CDR2 (germline): MNHNY, SVGAGI (reference sequence). This CDR3 spans 13 amino acids. CDR3 region: CASSAGAGNTIYF. CDR3 DNA sequence: TGTGCCAGCAGCGCAGGGGCAGGAAACACCATATATTTT.

CDR3 sequence (DNA): TGTGCCAGCAGTACCAACACCGGGGAGCTGTTTTTT. It yields the protein CASSTNTGELFF. The chain has TRBV6-6 and TRBJ2-2, with D unresolved. Trimming took 5 bases from V and 2 from J, leaving 3 bases between them. The CDR3 extends over 12 amino acids. Germline-derived CDR1 and CDR2 are MNHNY and SVGAGI (reference sequence).

The chain couples TRBV29-1 to TRBJ1-4, with D perhaps TRBD1 (5 bases). CDR1 SQVTM and CDR2 ANQGSEA come from the germline V gene. The ends were cut back, 7 bases at V and 11 bases at J, with 11 bases in the middle. The CDR3 is 10 residues long. CDR3 coding DNA: TGCAGCGCATGGGGGTGTAAACTGTTTTTT. Translating gives CSAWGCKLFF.

J is TRBJ2-1 and V is TRBV9; D is perhaps TRBD1 (7 bases). Trimming stripped 6 bases from V and 0 bases from J, with 13 bases between. Germline V gene data show CDR1 as SGDLS and CDR2 as YYNGEE. This CDR3 comprises 15 residues. CDR3 protein: CASTSGGSSYNEQFF. The CDR3 DNA follows: TGTGCCAGCACCTCAGGGGGGAGCTCCTACAATGAGCAGTTCTTC.

The chain is built from TRBV2 and TRBJ2-1; 8 bases match TRBD2. Germline CDR1 and CDR2: SNHLY and FYNNEI. The ends lost 9 bases at V and 4 bases at J; junction bases unmatched: 8. The CDR3 has 14 amino acids. The CDR3 is CASRGGSGYNEQFF. CDR3 coding DNA: TGTGCCAGTCGGGGGGGTAGCGGATACAATGAGCAGTTCTTC.

The chain uses TRBV6-1 and TRBJ2-7; maybe TRBD2 (6 bases). V dropped 6 bases and J dropped 3 bases, with 9 bases sitting between them. CDR3 length: 12 residues. Germline V CDR1 and CDR2: MNHNS, SASEGT. The CDR3 loop reads CASSATSYEQYF. CDR3 in DNA: TGTGCCAGCAGCGCGACTAGCTACGAGCAGTACTTC.

The V gene is TRBV19, the J gene TRBJ2-2; D unclear. Germline V CDR1 and CDR2: LNHDA, SQIVND (reference sequence). The V gene lost 3 bases and the J gene lost 2 bases, with 7 bases spanning the gap. The CDR3 runs 14 residues. CDR3 protein: CASSMTSNTGELFF. As DNA, the CDR3 is TGTGCCAGTAGTATGACTTCAAACACCGGGGAGCTGTTTTTT.

V usage is TRBV29-1 and J usage is TRBJ2-2; D is possibly TRBD1 (5 bases). V dropped 7 bases and J dropped 2 bases, with 11 bases sitting between them. The CDR3 is 13 amino acids. The V gene's germline CDR1 is SQVTM and CDR2 ANQGSEA. The CDR3 reads CSAETGNTGELFF. CDR3 in DNA: TGCAGCGCCGAAACAGGCAACACCGGGGAGCTGTTTTTT.

The chain couples TRBV27 to TRBJ2-1; 7 nucleotides align to TRBD2. CDR1 is MNHEY, CDR2 SMNVEV, per germline (reference sequence). This CDR3 comprises 16 residues. With 3 bases clipped from V and 3 bases from J, the junction kept 8 bases outside the gene matches. CDR3 sequence (DNA): TGTGCCAGCAGTTTCTCCAGCGGGGACTTCTACAATGAGCAGTTCTTC. This translates into CASSFSSGDFYNEQFF.